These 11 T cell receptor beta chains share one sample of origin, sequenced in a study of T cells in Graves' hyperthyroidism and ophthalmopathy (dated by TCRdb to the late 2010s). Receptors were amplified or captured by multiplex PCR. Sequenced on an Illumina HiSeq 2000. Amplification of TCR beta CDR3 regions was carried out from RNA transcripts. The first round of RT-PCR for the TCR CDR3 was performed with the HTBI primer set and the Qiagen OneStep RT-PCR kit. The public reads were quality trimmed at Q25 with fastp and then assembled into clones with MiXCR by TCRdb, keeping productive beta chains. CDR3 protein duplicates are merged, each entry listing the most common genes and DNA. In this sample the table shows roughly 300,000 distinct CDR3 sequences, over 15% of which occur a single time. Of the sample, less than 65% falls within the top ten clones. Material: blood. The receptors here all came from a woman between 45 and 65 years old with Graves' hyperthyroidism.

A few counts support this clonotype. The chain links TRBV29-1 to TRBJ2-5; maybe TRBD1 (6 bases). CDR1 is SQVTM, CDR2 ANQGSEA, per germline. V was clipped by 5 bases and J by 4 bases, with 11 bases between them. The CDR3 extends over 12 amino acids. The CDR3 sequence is CSVPEGGETQYF. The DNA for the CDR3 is TGCAGCGTTCCTGAAGGGGGAGAGACCCAGTACTTC.

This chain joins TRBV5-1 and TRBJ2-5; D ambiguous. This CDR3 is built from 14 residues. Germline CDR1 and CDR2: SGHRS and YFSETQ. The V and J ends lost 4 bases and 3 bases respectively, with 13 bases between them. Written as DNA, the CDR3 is TGCGCCAGCAGCCCCCTAGATTCAGAAGAGACCCAGTACTTC. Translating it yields CASSPLDSEETQYF.

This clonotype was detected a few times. CDR3 DNA sequence: TGTGCCAGCAGTTCTGGACAGGTATTGGAGACCCAGTACTTC. Translated: CASSSGQVLETQYF. V and J are TRBV27 and TRBJ2-5; 7 bases align to TRBD1. The junction had 7 bases not matched to a gene; V was cut back by 4 bases and J by 5 bases. The CDR3 loop spans 14 amino acids. Germline V gene lookup returns CDR1 MNHEY and CDR2 SMNVEV (reference sequence).

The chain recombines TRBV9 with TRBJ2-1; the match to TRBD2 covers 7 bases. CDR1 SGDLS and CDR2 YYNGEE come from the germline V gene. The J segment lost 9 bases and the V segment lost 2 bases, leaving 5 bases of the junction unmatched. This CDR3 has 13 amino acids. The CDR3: CASSVWEGGEQFF. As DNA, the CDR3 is TGTGCCAGCAGCGTCTGGGAGGGAGGTGAGCAGTTCTTC. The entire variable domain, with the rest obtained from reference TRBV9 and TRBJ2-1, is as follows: DSGVTQTPKHLITATGQRVTLRCSPRSGDLSVYWYQQSLDQGLQFLIQYYNGEERAKGNILERFSAQQFPDLHSELNLSSLELGDSALYFCASSVWEGGEQFFGPGTRLTVL.

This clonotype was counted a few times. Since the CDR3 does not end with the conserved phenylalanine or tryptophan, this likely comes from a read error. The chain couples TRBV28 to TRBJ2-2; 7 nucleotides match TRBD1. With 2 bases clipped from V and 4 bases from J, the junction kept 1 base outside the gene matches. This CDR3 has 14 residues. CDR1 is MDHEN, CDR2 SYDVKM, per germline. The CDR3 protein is CASSLRQGTGELFV. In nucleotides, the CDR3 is TGTGCCAGCAGTTTACGACAGGGCACCGGGGAGCTGTTTGTT.

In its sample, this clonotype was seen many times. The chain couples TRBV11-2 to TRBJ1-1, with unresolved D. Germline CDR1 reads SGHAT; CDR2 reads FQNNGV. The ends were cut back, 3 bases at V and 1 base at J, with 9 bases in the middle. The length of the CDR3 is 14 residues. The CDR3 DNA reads TGTGCCAGCAGCTTTACAGATGGGAACACTGAAGCTTTCTTT. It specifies CASSFTDGNTEAFF.

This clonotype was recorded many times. CDR3 in DNA: TGTGCCAGCAGTTTAGCTCTGAACACTGAAGCTTTCTTT. Its protein product is CASSLALNTEAFF. The chain has TRBV12-3 or TRBV12-4 and TRBJ1-1; D is unresolved. V gave up 0 bases and J gave up 0 bases, with 2 bases separating them. The CDR3 sequence is 13 residues long.

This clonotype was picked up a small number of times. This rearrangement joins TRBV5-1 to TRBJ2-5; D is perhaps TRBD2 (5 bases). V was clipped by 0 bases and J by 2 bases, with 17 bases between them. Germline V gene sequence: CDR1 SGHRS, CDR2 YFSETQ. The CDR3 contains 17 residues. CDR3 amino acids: CASSLEGYRGSQETQYF. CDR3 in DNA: TGCGCCAGCAGCTTGGAAGGGTATCGGGGTTCGCAAGAGACCCAGTACTTC.

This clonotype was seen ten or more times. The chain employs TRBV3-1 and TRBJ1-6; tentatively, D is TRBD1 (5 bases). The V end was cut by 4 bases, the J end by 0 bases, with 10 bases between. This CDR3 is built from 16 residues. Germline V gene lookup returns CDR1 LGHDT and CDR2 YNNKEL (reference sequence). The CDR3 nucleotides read TGTGCCAGCAGCCGGGACGGAAGCTCCTATAATTCACCCCTCCACTTT. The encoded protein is CASSRDGSSYNSPLHF.

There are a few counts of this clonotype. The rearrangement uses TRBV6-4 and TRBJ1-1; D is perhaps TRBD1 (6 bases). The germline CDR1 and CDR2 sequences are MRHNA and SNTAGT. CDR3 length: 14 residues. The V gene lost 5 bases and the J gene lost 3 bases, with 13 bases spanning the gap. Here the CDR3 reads CASSQAGEHTEAFF. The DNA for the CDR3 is TGTGCCAGCAGTCAGGCAGGGGAGCACACTGAAGCTTTCTTT.

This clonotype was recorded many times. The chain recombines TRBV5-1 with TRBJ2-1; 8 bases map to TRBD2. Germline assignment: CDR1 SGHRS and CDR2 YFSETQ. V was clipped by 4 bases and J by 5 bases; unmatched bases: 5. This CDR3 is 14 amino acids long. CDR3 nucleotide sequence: TGCGCCAGCAGCGCCGGGACTAGTGACAATGAGCAGTTCTTC. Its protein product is CASSAGTSDNEQFF.